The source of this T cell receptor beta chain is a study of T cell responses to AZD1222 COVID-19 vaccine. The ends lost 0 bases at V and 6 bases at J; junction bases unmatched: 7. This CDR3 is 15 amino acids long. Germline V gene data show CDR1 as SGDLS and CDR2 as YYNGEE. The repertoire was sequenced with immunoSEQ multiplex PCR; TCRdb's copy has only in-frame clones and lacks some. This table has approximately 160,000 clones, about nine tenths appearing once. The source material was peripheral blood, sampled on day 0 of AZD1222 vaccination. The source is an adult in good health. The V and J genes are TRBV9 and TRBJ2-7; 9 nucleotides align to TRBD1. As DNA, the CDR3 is TGTGCCAGCAGCGTAGCTTTGGACAGGGGCAGCGAGCAGTACTTC. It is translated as CASSVALDRGSEQYF.